The next 27 T cell receptor beta chains were all read from a single sample in a study of blood T cell repertoires in COVID-19 (dated by TCRdb to the early 2020s). The library was produced with the immunoSEQ multiplex PCR assay. The source is immuneACCESS, and TCRdb retained only in-frame sequences with V and J called. Part of the clones is not carried over; for the studies checked, unresolved V genes explain less than half of this, and the remainder is unexplained. The sample profile shows around 290,000 clones; 80% to 90% of them were found once. The ten largest clones add up to approximately 7.8% of the sample. The sample taken for sequencing was peripheral blood. These receptors were taken from a woman between 50 and 59 years old who had recovered from COVID-19.

This clone was counted once. This sequence joins TRBV19 and TRBJ2-7; tentative D call: TRBD2 (6 bases). The CDR3 covers 15 residues. V was trimmed by 2 bases and J by 2 bases, leaving 13 bases between them. Germline V gene data show CDR1 as LNHDA and CDR2 as SQIVND (reference sequence). The CDR3 DNA reads TGTGCCAGTAGTATATCGGAGGGGTCCCCCTACGAGCAGTACTTC. Its protein is CASSISEGSPYEQYF. Supplemented by reference TRBV19 and TRBJ2-7, the full variable domain reads DGGITQSPKYLFRKEGQNVTLSCEQNLNHDAMYWYRQDPGQGLRLIYYSQIVNDFQKGDIAEGYSVSREKKESFPLTVTSAQKNPTAFYLCASSISEGSPYEQYFGPGTRLTVT.

A single count supports this clone. The chain employs TRBV5-6 and TRBJ2-1, with D possibly TRBD2 on 6 matching bases. Trimming took off 6 bases at V and 2 bases at J, with 15 bases between the two ends. CDR3 length: 15 residues. Germline loops: CDR1 SGHDT, CDR2 YYEEEE. The CDR3 loop is CASIGTSRPYNEQFF. In DNA, the CDR3 is TGTGCCAGCATAGGGACTTCCCGTCCCTACAATGAGCAGTTCTTC.

The V and J genes are TRBV24-1 and TRBJ2-1; perhaps TRBD1 as D (6 bases). The CDR3 totals 12 residues. Germline V gives CDR1 KGHDR, CDR2 SFDVKD. Trimming cost V 2 bases and J 12 bases, with 10 bases left between them. CDR3 in DNA: TGTGCCACCAGTGATTGGGACAAGGCGCAGTTCTTC. Its translation is CATSDWDKAQFF.

V is TRBV6-6 and J is TRBJ1-1, with D possibly TRBD1 on 6 matching bases. Trimming took 3 bases from V and 0 from J, leaving 8 bases between them. The CDR3 consists of 14 residues. Germline-derived CDR1 and CDR2 are MNHNY and SVGAGI (reference sequence). The CDR3 sequence: CASSYNRVNTEAFF. The CDR3 DNA reads as TGTGCCAGCAGTTATAACAGGGTGAACACTGAAGCTTTCTTT.

As DNA, the CDR3 is TGTGCCAGCAGCTCGACAGGGGACACCGGGGAGCTGTTTTTT. Residues: CASSSTGDTGELFF. The chain couples TRBV7-3 to TRBJ2-2; TRBD1 matches at 8 bases. The germline CDR1 and CDR2 sequences are SGHTA and FQGTGA. V lost 4 bases, J lost 3 bases, and 1 base stayed unmatched. The CDR3 runs 14 residues. The variable domain in full, with the rest retrieved from reference TRBV7-3 and TRBJ2-2, is GAGVSQTPSNKVTEKGKYVELRCDPISGHTALYWYRQSLGQGPEFLIYFQGTGAADDSGLPNDRFFAVRPEGSVSTLKIQRTERGDSAVYLCASSSTGDTGELFFGEGSRLTVL.

The chain links TRBV28 to TRBJ2-7; 10 nucleotides match TRBD2. This CDR3 is 16 amino acids long. Germline loops: CDR1 MDHEN, CDR2 SYDVKM. The V gene end was trimmed by 6 bases and the J gene end by 2 bases; junction bases not matched to a gene: 10. The CDR3 protein is CASSPASGGMAYEQYF. In nucleotides, the CDR3 is TGTGCCAGCAGCCCCGCTAGCGGGGGAATGGCCTACGAGCAGTACTTC.

This clone was picked up a small number of times. The chain joins TRBV5-1 to TRBJ1-1, with TRBD1 identical over 8 bases. The length of the CDR3 is 13 residues. The junction had 5 bases not matched to a gene; V was cut back by 7 bases and J by 3 bases. Germline V gene lookup returns CDR1 SGHRS and CDR2 YFSETQ. The CDR3 DNA follows: TGCGCCAGCGCTTCGACAGGGGACACTGAAGCTTTCTTT. Protein sequence: CASASTGDTEAFF. Full variable domain (outside the CDR3, taken from reference TRBV5-1 and TRBJ1-1): KAGVTQTPRYLIKTRGQQVTLSCSPISGHRSVSWYQQTPGQGLQFLFEYFSETQRNKGNFPGRFSGRQFSNSRSEMNVSTLELGDSALYLCASASTGDTEAFFGQGTRLTVV.

The chain recombines TRBV6-2 or TRBV6-3 with TRBJ2-7; 9 bases are a match to TRBD1. Germline trimming cut 5 bases from V and 6 bases from J; bases unmatched to any gene: 8. This CDR3 is built from 14 residues. Germline V gene sequence: CDR1 MNHEY, CDR2 SVGEGT. The CDR3: CASSRDRVVGEQYF. In DNA form, the CDR3 reads TGTGCCAGCAGTCGGGACAGGGTTGTAGGCGAGCAGTACTTC.

The chain couples TRBV9 to TRBJ2-1; 13 positions agree with TRBD2. The germline gives CDR1 SGDLS, CDR2 YYNGEE. V shed 4 bases and J 8 bases; nucleotides not matched to a gene: 9. CDR3 length equals 16 residues. The DNA of the CDR3 is TGTGCCAGCAGCCCAAGACTAGCGGGAGGTTCGGATGAGCAGTTCTTC. As protein: CASSPRLAGGSDEQFF.

The chain links TRBV27 to TRBJ1-1; 7 nucleotides agree with TRBD1. Trimming took 5 bases from V and 4 from J; bases not matched to a gene: 7. The CDR3 is made up of 14 amino acids. The germline gives CDR1 MNHEY, CDR2 SMNVEV (reference sequence). The CDR3 reads CASSNRGGGTEAFF. The CDR3 DNA sequence: TGTGCCAGCAGTAACAGGGGTGGAGGCACTGAAGCTTTCTTT.

The count of this clone is one. The J gene is TRBJ2-5, the V gene TRBV5-6, with D possibly TRBD1 on 5 matching bases. From germline, CDR1 is SGHDT and CDR2 YYEEEE. This CDR3 region has 13 residues. V lost 0 bases and J lost 2, with 5 bases in between. The CDR3 DNA reads as TGTGCCAGCAGCTTGGGACAGCAAGAGACCCAGTACTTC. This sequence encodes CASSLGQQETQYF.

This clone was counted a few times. V and J are TRBV5-4 and TRBJ2-2; D might be TRBD1 (6 bases). V was trimmed by 5 bases and J by 5 bases, leaving 19 bases between them. The germline gives CDR1 SGHNT, CDR2 YYREEE (reference sequence). CDR3 length equals 16 residues. The CDR3: CASSPGGAVGTGELFF. The CDR3 DNA reads as TGTGCCAGCAGTCCTGGGGGCGCGGTCGGGACCGGGGAGCTGTTTTTT.

The V and J genes are TRBV28 and TRBJ1-6; D gene unclear. The CDR3 length is 15 residues. Germline V gives CDR1 MDHEN, CDR2 SYDVKM. V lost 6 bases and J lost 12, with 21 bases in between. The CDR3 is CASRYTDYSRRPLHF. In DNA form, the CDR3 reads TGTGCCAGCAGATATACCGACTATTCGAGGAGACCCCTCCACTTT.

This clone was recorded once. The V and J genes are TRBV7-9 and TRBJ2-2; no clear D. V lost 4 bases, J lost 1 base, and 10 bases lay in between. The CDR3 is 15 residues long. Germline-derived CDR1 and CDR2 are SEHNR and FQNEAQ (reference sequence). CDR3 nucleotides: TGTGCCAGCAGCTCCCCTCCCGGGAACACCGGGGAGCTGTTTTTT. Encoded protein: CASSSPPGNTGELFF.

This chain joins TRBV2 and TRBJ1-1, with TRBD1 identical over 7 bases. With 4 bases clipped from V and 0 bases from J, the junction kept 17 bases outside the gene matches. The CDR3 is made up of 19 amino acids. Germline assignment: CDR1 SNHLY and CDR2 FYNNEI. CDR3 bases: TGTGCCAGCAGTGGGGCACTCGGCAGGGGGGTTCCTTTGAACACTGAAGCTTTCTTT. Its protein product is CASSGALGRGVPLNTEAFF.

This clone has a single count. This chain uses TRBV14 with TRBJ1-5; D remains unclear. Germline V gives CDR1 SGHDN, CDR2 FVKESK. The CDR3 has 13 amino acids. V lost 10 bases to trimming and J lost 0 bases, with 10 bases between them. CDR3 in amino acids: CATEGGSNQPQHF. CDR3 bases: TGTGCCACCGAGGGTGGTAGCAATCAGCCCCAGCATTTT.

V is TRBV28 and J is TRBJ1-2; 9 nucleotides match TRBD1. The CDR3 runs 17 residues. V shed 2 bases, J shed 5 bases, and the junction held 12 bases outside the gene matches. Germline lookup yields CDR1 MDHEN and CDR2 SYDVKM. In DNA, the CDR3 is TGTGCCAGCAGTTTAAAGGCCCCACGACAGGGGGAGTATGGCTACACCTTC. Translation gives CASSLKAPRQGEYGYTF.

This rearrangement joins TRBV28 to TRBJ2-3; TRBD2 matches 9 bases. V was pared by 4 bases and J by 2 bases, with 4 bases of the junction left unmatched. The CDR3 length is 15 residues. Per germline, CDR1 MDHEN and CDR2 SYDVKM. The CDR3 loop reads CASSSPGLATDTQYF. The CDR3 nucleotides are TGTGCCAGCAGTTCCCCGGGACTAGCCACAGATACGCAGTATTTT.

The rearrangement links TRBV7-2 to TRBJ1-4; a possible D gene is TRBD1 (5 bases). This CDR3 has 16 residues. The V gene lost 5 bases and the J gene lost 3 bases, with 16 bases spanning the gap. Germline V lookup: CDR1 SGHTA, CDR2 FQGNSA. CDR3 loop: CASSHSAGTSNEKLFF. The CDR3 nucleotides read TGTGCCAGCAGCCACTCAGCGGGGACTTCTAATGAAAAACTGTTTTTT.

The chain uses TRBV9 and TRBJ1-3, with 7 bases lining up with TRBD1. With V trimmed by 4 bases and J by 2 bases, 3 bases remained unmatched. Germline assignment: CDR1 SGDLS and CDR2 YYNGEE. This CDR3 comprises 14 residues. CDR3 coding DNA: TGTGCCAGCAGCAAGGGGACAGCTGGAAACACCATATATTTT. Translating gives CASSKGTAGNTIYF.

The V and J genes are TRBV19 and TRBJ2-3; D is perhaps TRBD2 (5 bases). Germline V lookup: CDR1 LNHDA, CDR2 SQIVND (reference sequence). There are 13 residues in the CDR3. The V end lost 5 bases, the J end lost 3 bases, and 9 bases lay between the germline ends. In DNA form, the CDR3 reads TGTGCCAGTAGTCCTAGGACTACAGATACGCAGTATTTT. Translation gives CASSPRTTDTQYF.

The V call is TRBV5-4, the J call TRBJ1-3, with TRBD1 matching over 7 bases. Germline values: CDR1 SGHNT, CDR2 YYREEE (reference sequence). Trimming at V came to 5 bases and at J to 1 base, leaving 3 bases not matched to a gene. The CDR3 length is 14 residues. The chain's CDR3 is CASSSGGSGNTIYF. The CDR3 DNA reads as TGTGCCAGCAGTTCAGGGGGATCTGGAAACACCATATATTTT.

This chain joins TRBV10-3 and TRBJ2-3; TRBD2 aligns across 8 bases. With V trimmed by 8 bases and J by 0 bases, 10 bases remained unmatched. The germline CDR1 and CDR2 sequences are ENHRY and SYGVKD. This CDR3 has 16 amino acids. In DNA form, the CDR3 reads TGTGCCATCCGAGATGCGGCTAGCGGGAGCACAGATACGCAGTATTTT. Its translation is CAIRDAASGSTDTQYF.

The rearrangement links TRBV15 to TRBJ1-6; 8 bases are shared with TRBD1. The trim removed 5 bases at V and 14 bases at J, leaving 11 bases unmatched. The length of the CDR3 is 14 residues. Germline V CDR1 and CDR2: LNHNV, YYDKDF (reference sequence). The chain's CDR3 is CATSPNADRDSLHF. The CDR3 region has the DNA TGTGCCACCAGCCCAAATGCGGACAGGGACTCCCTCCACTTT.

In its sample, this clone was seen a few times. This chain connects TRBV6-1 to TRBJ1-1; weak D call: TRBD1 (6 bases). Trimming took 0 bases from V and 3 from J, leaving 11 bases between them. Germline assignment: CDR1 MNHNS and CDR2 SASEGT. The CDR3 length is 15 residues. CDR3 nucleotide sequence: TGTGCCAGCAGTGAAGCTCGGGGGGCTTACACTGAAGCTTTCTTT. It codes for CASSEARGAYTEAFF.

V gene TRBV5-6 combines with J gene TRBJ2-5; 8 nucleotides align to TRBD1. The germline gives CDR1 SGHDT, CDR2 YYEEEE. Trimming at V came to 3 bases and at J to 10 bases, leaving 8 bases not matched to a gene. The CDR3 has 13 residues. CDR3 sequence: CASSWTGTGDQYF. The CDR3 coding sequence is TGTGCCAGCAGCTGGACAGGGACGGGAGACCAGTACTTC.

The J gene is TRBJ1-2, the V gene TRBV3-1 (or the pseudogene TRBV3-2), with D maybe TRBD1 (5 bases). This CDR3 region has 12 residues. Germline V gene data show CDR1 as LGHDT and CDR2 as YNNKEL (reference sequence). Trimming shortened V by 8 bases and J by 10 bases, and 17 bases separated the two germline ends. CDR3: CASLGQGSSYTF. The CDR3 DNA follows: TGTGCCAGCCTTGGGCAGGGATCTTCCTACACCTTC.